These T cell receptor beta chains were read from a single sample in a study of blood T cell repertoires in COVID-19. Produced via immunoSEQ multiplex PCR; TCRdb's table is partial and in-frame only. The repertoire includes approximately 300,000 clones, approximately 91% of them detected once, and about 4% sits in the top ten. Sequencing used PBMCs or T cells enriched from blood (not recorded which). The receptors stem from a woman aged 25 to 39 who had been exposed to COVID-19. Each CDR3 is given with its conserved first and last residue. D genes are given only for firm matches. The listing skips clone size in some rows; elsewhere it reads once, few, many or a size class.

>NA|TRBJ2-3|NA|TRBV10-3
TGTGCCATCAGTTCCCAAAGTCCGCTAGATCTCACAGATACGCAGTATTTT
CAISSQSPLDLTDTQYF
>NA|TRBJ2-5|NA|TRBV21-1
TGTGCCAGCAGCACCCGGACAGGGAAGGAGACCCAGTACTTC
CASSTRTGKETQYF
>NA|TRBJ1-4|NA|TRBV27
TGTGCCAGCAGTTTTATGGGCTACGATAATGAAAAACTGTTTTTT
CASSFMGYDNEKLFF
>NA|TRBJ1-1|NA|TRBV6-5
TGTGCCAGCAGAACGGGACTCCTGGACGCTGAAGCTTTCTTT
CASRTGLLDAEAFF
>NA|TRBJ1-5|NA|TRBV21-1
TGTGCCAGCAGCAACCCCGGGACAGGGGGAAATAAGAATCATCAGCCCCAGCATTTT
CASSNPGTGGNKNHQPQHF
>TRBD1|TRBJ1-2|NA|TRBV3-1/TRBV3-2
TGTGCCAGCAGCCTAGGGGGACAGGGTTACTATGGCTACACCTTC
CASSLGGQGYYGYTF
>TRBD1|TRBJ1-5|NA|TRBV30
TGTGCCTGGAGGGGGACAGGGGTGAATCAGCCCCAGCATTTT
CAWRGTGVNQPQHF
>NA|TRBJ1-5|NA|TRBV24-1
TGTGCCACCAGTGAAGGAGGGGTTGGCAATCAGCCCCAGCATTTT
CATSEGGVGNQPQHF
>TRBD1|TRBJ1-2|NA|TRBV6-6
TGTGCCAGCAGTGACCCCGGGACAGGGGGCTATGGCTACACCTTC
CASSDPGTGGYGYTF
>NA|TRBJ2-7|once|TRBV10-3
TGTGCCATCAGTGAGTACAGAACCTACGAGCAGTACTTC
CAISEYRTYEQYF
>TRBD1|TRBJ2-5|once|TRBV6-5
TGTGCCAGCAGTCAGGGGGTAGAACTACAAGAGACCCAGTACTTC
CASSQGVELQETQYF
>NA|TRBJ1-6|NA|TRBV13
TGTGCCAGCAGCTTCCGCAGGGCGGAGAATTCACCCCTCCACTTT
CASSFRRAENSPLHF
>NA|TRBJ1-1|NA|TRBV10-1
TGCGCCAGCGGCCAGGGGAATGCTGAAGCTTTCTTT
CASGQGNAEAFF
>TRBD2|TRBJ2-3|NA|TRBV6-4
TGTGCCAGCAGGCTAAGCGGGGGGGTTACAGATACGCAGTATTTT
CASRLSGGVTDTQYF
>NA|TRBJ1-2|few|TRBV15
TGTGCCACCAGTATTCCTTTGGGGGCGGGCTATGGCTACACCTTC
CATSIPLGAGYGYTF
>NA|TRBJ2-5|NA|TRBV27
TGTGCCAGCAGTTTATTGGGCAAGGGGCGGGAGACCCAGTACTTC
CASSLLGKGRETQYF
>NA|TRBJ1-1|NA|TRBV6-2/TRBV6-3
TGTGCCAGCAGCTGGGGAGCGAACACTGAAGCTTTCTTT
CASSWGANTEAFF
>TRBD1|TRBJ1-2|NA|TRBV10-3
TGTGCCATCGGCGGGGGACAGGGCAAGGATGGCTATGGCTACACCTTC
CAIGGGQGKDGYGYTF
>NA|TRBJ1-4|NA|TRBV19
TGTGCCAGTAGTATAGTTAAGGGGAAACTGTTTTTT
CASSIVKGKLFF
>TRBD1|TRBJ1-4|once|TRBV27
TGTGCCAGCAGACTCGACAGGGCCGGGGGTAATGAAAAACTGTTTTTT
CASRLDRAGGNEKLFF
>TRBD1|TRBJ1-6|few|TRBV19
TGTGCCAGTAGTACCCGGGACAGTTCGCGGAATTCACCCCTCCACTTT
CASSTRDSSRNSPLHF
>NA|TRBJ1-2|NA|TRBV10-3
TGTGCCGTGCGGGACTTTGAGAACTATGGCTACACCTTC
CAVRDFENYGYTF
>NA|TRBJ1-5|NA|TRBV6-5
TGTGCCAGCAGTTTCGCACCCTACCCCAATCAGCCCCAGCATTTT
CASSFAPYPNQPQHF
>NA|TRBJ2-1|once|TRBV3-1/TRBV3-2
TGTGCCAGCAGCCCCTACAGGGTTTGGAATGAGCAGTTCTTC
CASSPYRVWNEQFF
>TRBD1|TRBJ1-1|once|TRBV11-2
TGTGCCAGCTGGGACAGGGGGGTGAACACTGAAGCTTTCTTT
CASWDRGVNTEAFF
>TRBD2|TRBJ2-1|NA|TRBV11-2
TGTGCCAGCAGCTCGTACCGGACTAGCGGGGACTCCTACAATGAGCAGTTCTTC
CASSSYRTSGDSYNEQFF
>NA|TRBJ1-4|NA|TRBV5-1
TGCGCCAGCAGCCCGGTCGATAGAGAAAAACTGTTTTTT
CASSPVDREKLFF
>NA|TRBJ2-5|NA|TRBV11-2
TGTGCCAGCAGCTTCGACAGGGAGGTGGGTGAGACCCAGTACTTC
CASSFDREVGETQYF